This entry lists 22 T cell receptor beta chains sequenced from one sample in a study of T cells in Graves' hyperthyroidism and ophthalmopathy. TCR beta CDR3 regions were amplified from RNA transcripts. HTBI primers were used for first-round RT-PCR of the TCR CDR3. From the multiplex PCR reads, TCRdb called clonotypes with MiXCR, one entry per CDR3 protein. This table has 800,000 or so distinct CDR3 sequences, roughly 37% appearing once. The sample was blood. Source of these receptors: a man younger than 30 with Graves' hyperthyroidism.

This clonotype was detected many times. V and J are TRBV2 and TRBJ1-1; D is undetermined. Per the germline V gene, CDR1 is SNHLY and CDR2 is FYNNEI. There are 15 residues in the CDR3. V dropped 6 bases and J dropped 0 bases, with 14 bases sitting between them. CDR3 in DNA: TGTGCCAGCAGGTTATCGGACCCTCTGAACACTGAAGCTTTCTTT. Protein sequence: CASRLSDPLNTEAFF.

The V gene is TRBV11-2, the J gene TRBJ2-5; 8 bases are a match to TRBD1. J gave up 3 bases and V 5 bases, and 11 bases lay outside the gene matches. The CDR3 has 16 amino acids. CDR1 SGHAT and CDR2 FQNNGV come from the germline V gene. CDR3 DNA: TGTGCCAGCAGCCCGGCACAGGGGGAAGTAAAAGAGACCCAGTACTTC. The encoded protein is CASSPAQGEVKETQYF.

The CDR3 here is CASSLVWDAPQHF. The CDR3 region has the DNA TGTGCCAGCAGCTTAGTGTGGGACGCACCCCAGCATTTT. The rearrangement joins TRBV7-2 to TRBJ1-5; TRBD1 might be the D (5 bases). Germline V gene lookup returns CDR1 SGHTA and CDR2 FQGNSA. This CDR3 has 13 residues. Trimming stripped 1 base from V and 10 bases from J, with 11 bases between.

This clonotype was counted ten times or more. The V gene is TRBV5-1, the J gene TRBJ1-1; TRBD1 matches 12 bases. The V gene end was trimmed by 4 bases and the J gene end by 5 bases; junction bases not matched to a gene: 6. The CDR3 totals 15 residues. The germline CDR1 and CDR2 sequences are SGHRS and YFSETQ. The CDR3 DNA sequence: TGCGCCAGCAGCGAGGGACAGGGGGCGAGAACTGAAGCTTTCTTT. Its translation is CASSEGQGARTEAFF. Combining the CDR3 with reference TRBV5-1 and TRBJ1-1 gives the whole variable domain KAGVTQTPRYLIKTRGQQVTLSCSPISGHRSVSWYQQTPGQGLQFLFEYFSETQRNKGNFPGRFSGRQFSNSRSEMNVSTLELGDSALYLCASSEGQGARTEAFFGQGTRLTVV.

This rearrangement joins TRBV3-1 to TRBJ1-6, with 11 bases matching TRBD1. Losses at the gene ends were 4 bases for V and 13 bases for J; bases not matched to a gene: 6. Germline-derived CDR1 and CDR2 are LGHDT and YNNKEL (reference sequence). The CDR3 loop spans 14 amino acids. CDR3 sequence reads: CASSPGTGGRPLHF. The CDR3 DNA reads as TGTGCCAGCAGCCCTGGGACAGGGGGTCGTCCCCTCCACTTT.

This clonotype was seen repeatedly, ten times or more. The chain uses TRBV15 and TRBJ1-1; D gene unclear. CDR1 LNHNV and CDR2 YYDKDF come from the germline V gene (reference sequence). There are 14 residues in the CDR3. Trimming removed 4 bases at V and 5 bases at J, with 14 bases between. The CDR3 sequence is CATSIAGRGTEAFF. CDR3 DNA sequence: TGTGCCACCAGCATAGCCGGGCGAGGGACTGAAGCTTTCTTT.

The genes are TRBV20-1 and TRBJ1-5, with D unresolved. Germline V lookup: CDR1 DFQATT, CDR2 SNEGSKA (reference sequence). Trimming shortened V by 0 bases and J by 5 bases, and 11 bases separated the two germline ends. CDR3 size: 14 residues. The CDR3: CSARDREGDQPQHF. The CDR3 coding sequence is TGCAGTGCTAGAGATAGGGAAGGAGATCAGCCCCAGCATTTT.

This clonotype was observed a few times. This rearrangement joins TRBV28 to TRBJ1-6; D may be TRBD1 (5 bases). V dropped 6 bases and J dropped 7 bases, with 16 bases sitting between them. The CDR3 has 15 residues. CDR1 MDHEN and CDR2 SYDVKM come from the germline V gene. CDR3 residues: CASRAGITRNSPLHF. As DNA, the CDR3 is TGTGCCAGCAGAGCAGGGATTACACGAAATTCACCCCTCCACTTT.

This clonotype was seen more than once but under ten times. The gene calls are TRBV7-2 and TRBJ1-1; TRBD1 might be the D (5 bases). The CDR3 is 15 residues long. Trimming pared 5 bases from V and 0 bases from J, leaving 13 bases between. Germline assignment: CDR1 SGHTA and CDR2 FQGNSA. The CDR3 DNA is TGTGCCAGCAGCCCATGGGGGGGGGTGAACACTGAAGCTTTCTTT. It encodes CASSPWGGVNTEAFF.

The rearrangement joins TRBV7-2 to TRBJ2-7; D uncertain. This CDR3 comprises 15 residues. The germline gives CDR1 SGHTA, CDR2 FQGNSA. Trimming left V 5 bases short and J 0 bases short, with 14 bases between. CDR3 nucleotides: TGTGCCAGCAGCCAAGATCTGCCGGCCTCCTACGAGCAGTACTTC. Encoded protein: CASSQDLPASYEQYF.

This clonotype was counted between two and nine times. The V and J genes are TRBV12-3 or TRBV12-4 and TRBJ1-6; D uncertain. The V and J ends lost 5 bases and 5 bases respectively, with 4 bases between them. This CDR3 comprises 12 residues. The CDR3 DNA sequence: TGTGCCAGCAGTGAAGATAATTCACCCCTCCACTTT. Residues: CASSEDNSPLHF.

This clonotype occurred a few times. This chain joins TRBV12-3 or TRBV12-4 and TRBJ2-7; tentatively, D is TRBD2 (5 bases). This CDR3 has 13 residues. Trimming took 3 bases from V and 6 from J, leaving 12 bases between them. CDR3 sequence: CASSFKLLGEQYF. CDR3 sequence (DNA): TGTGCCAGCAGTTTTAAGTTACTAGGCGAGCAGTACTTC.

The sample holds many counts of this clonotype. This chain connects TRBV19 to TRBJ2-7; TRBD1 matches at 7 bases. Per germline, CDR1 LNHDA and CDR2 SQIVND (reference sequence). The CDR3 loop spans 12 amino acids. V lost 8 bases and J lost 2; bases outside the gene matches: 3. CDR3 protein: CASGDSPYEQYF. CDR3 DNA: TGTGCCAGTGGGGACAGCCCCTACGAGCAGTACTTC.

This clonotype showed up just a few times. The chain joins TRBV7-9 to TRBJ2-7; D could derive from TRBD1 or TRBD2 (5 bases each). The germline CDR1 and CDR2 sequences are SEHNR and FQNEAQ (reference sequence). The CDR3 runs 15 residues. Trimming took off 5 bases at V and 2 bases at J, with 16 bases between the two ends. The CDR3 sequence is CASSETGTDPYEQYF. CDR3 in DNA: TGTGCCAGCAGCGAAACCGGGACCGACCCCTACGAGCAGTACTTC.

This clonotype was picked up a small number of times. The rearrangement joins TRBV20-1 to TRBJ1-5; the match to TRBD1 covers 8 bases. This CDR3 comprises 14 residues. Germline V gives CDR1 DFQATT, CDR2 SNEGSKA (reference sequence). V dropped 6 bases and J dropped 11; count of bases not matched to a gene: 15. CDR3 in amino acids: CSAQPDRERETQHF. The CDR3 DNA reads TGCAGTGCCCAGCCGGACAGGGAGAGGGAGACCCAGCATTTT.

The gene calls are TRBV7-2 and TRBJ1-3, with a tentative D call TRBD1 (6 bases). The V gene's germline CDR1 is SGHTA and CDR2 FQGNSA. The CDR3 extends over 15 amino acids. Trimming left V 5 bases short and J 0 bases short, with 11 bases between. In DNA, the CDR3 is TGTGCCAGCAGCCAGGGGCCGAACTCTGGAAACACCATATATTTT. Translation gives CASSQGPNSGNTIYF.

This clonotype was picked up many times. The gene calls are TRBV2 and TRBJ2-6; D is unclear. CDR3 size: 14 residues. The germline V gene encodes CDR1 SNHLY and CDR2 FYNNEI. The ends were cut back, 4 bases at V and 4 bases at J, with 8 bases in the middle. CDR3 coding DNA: TGTGCCAGCAGTGTGGCAGGCGGGGCCAACGTCCTGACTTTC. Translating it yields CASSVAGGANVLTF.

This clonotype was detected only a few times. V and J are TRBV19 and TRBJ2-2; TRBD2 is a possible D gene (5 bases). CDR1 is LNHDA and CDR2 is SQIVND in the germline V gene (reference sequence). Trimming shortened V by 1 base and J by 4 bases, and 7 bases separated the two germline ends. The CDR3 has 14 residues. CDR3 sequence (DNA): TGTGCCAGTAGTATAGCGGGAATCACCGGGGAGCTGTTTTTT. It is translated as CASSIAGITGELFF.

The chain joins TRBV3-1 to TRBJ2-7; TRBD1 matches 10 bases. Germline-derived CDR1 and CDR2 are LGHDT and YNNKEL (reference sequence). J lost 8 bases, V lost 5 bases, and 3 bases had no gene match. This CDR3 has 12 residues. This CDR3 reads CASSSGQGKQYF. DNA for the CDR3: TGTGCCAGCAGCTCGGGACAGGGGAAGCAGTACTTC.

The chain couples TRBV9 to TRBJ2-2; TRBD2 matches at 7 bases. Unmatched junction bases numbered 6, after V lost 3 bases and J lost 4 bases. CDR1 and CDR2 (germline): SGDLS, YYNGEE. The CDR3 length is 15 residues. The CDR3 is CASSERGIGTGELFF. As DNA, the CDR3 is TGTGCCAGCAGCGAGCGGGGCATAGGCACCGGGGAGCTGTTTTTT.

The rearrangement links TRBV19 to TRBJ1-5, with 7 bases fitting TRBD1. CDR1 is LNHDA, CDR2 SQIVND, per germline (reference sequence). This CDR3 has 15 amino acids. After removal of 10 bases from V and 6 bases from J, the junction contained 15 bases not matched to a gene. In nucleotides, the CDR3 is TGTGCCACCTATCCCGGGACAGCCTCATTTCAGCCCCAGCATTTT. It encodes CATYPGTASFQPQHF.

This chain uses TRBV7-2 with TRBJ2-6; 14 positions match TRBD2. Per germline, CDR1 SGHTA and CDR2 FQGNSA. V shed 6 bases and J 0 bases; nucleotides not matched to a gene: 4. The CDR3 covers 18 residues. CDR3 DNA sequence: TGTGCCAGCAGTCGAGGGACTAGCGGGAGCTCTGGGGCCAACGTCCTGACTTTC. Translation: CASSRGTSGSSGANVLTF.